This T cell receptor (beta chain) was recorded in a study of response to subunit inactivated influenza vaccine listed by TCRdb under 2018. About the investigation overall: Deep quantitative T cell receptor repertoire profiling was used in the study to track responses to a trivalent subunit inactivated influenza vaccine. Points the paper makes about the study in general: The authors suggested that each seasonal influenza vaccination may recruit only a limited number of new T cells.

V sheds 1 base and J sheds 3 bases, leaving 13 bases between their ends. The CDR3 sequence holds 15 residues, the cysteine and phenylalanine included. The kept DNA is CDR3 alone, 45 bases in frame from the first base. Library construction relied on RT-PCR. TCRdb names Illumina HiSeq 2500 as the instrument used. TCRdb applied fastp at Q25 and MiXCR to the public reads, then kept only in-frame beta chains. Under each unique CDR3 protein, matching rows form one entry showing the most common genes and DNA. The sample table contains 430,000 or so distinct CDR3 sequences; only one count was recorded for approximately 11% of them. Clones ranked in the top ten supply around 12% of the sample. This clonotype was seen more than once but under ten times. This receptor's antigen is unknown. Per-nucleotide qualities are absent, and no much larger clonotype sits a single base away. What the time point label conveys for this sample: approximately 47 days after influenza vaccine administration.

The source of this sequence is a man in his fifties or sixties who received an inactivated influenza vaccine. Donor details come from another sample of the same person, matched by shared clones. Here the sequenced sample was PBMCs from blood, taken roughly 48 days after vaccination. Recombination connected TRBV12-3 or TRBV12-4 to TRBJ2-7; the D region is possibly TRBD1 or TRBD2, each matching across 6 bases. The DNA sequence is given as TGTGCCAGCAGTTTAGGGGGGGCCCTGCTCTACGAGCAGTACTTC. Protein translation: CASSLGGALLYEQYF.